This TCR beta chain was obtained from a study of blood T cells in healthy people across ages. Next came a second PCR, run for 7 to 11 cycles, which used a sample-barcoded 5' primer along with a J-beta primer mix. One entry per CDR3 protein, called by TCRdb with MiXCR from the 5' RACE reads. There are about 1,500,000 distinct CDR3 sequences in the sample; roughly 30% occur only once, and about 7.7% lies in the top ten. This clonotype was recorded a few times. Its antigen is not known. Mismatch with germline at one junction end may stem from a read error. Study results and limitations: PBMCs were not sorted, which prevented a conclusive comparison of naive versus antigen-experienced cells.

CDR1 and CDR2 from the germline V gene are SGHRS and YFSETQ. The CDR3 loop spans 15 amino acids. The chain joins TRBV5-1 to TRBJ2-1; D assignment may be TRBD1 or TRBD2 (6 bases each). Sequencing was performed on blood. This TCR derives from a woman in her thirties in good health. CDR3 DNA sequence: TGCGCCAGCAGATTGGTGGAGGGGGACTACAATGAGCAGTTCTTC. The encoded protein is CASRLVEGDYNEQFF.